A selection of T cell receptor beta chains follows, all from one sample in a study of blood T cell repertoires in COVID-19. Assay used: immunoSEQ multiplex PCR; TCRdb lists only in-frame clones, some missing. The table includes some 350,000 clones, roughly 90% detected once. The specimen was PBMCs or T cells enriched from blood (not recorded which). These receptors originate from a woman between 25 and 40 years old who had recovered from COVID-19. CDR3s include the opening cysteine and the closing phenylalanine or tryptophan. A D gene is named only where the DNA matches it firmly. Where a row states a size, it is once, few, many or the class of an expanded clone; other rows omit it.

V gene: TRBV9; D gene: NA; J gene: TRBJ2-2; clone size: NA; CDR3 protein: CASSVMERNTGELFF; CDR3 DNA: TGTGCCAGCAGCGTAATGGAGCGGAACACCGGGGAGCTGTTTTTT
V gene: TRBV11-1; D gene: NA; J gene: TRBJ2-4; clone size: NA; CDR3 protein: CASSLAFLNIQYF; CDR3 DNA: TGTGCCAGCAGCTTAGCGTTCCTGAACATTCAGTACTTC
V gene: TRBV3-1/TRBV3-2; D gene: TRBD2; J gene: TRBJ2-2; clone size: NA; CDR3 protein: CASSQGAVAGNTGELFF; CDR3 DNA: TGTGCCAGCAGCCAAGGCGCGGTAGCGGGGAACACCGGGGAGCTGTTTTTT
V gene: TRBV6-2/TRBV6-3; D gene: NA; J gene: TRBJ2-5; clone size: NA; CDR3 protein: CASSPGWVSGVETQYF; CDR3 DNA: TGTGCCAGCAGCCCTGGATGGGTGTCAGGGGTTGAGACCCAGTACTTC
V gene: TRBV27; D gene: NA; J gene: TRBJ2-7; clone size: NA; CDR3 protein: CASSLSMGSEQYF; CDR3 DNA: TGTGCCAGCAGTTTATCGATGGGGAGCGAGCAGTACTTC
V gene: TRBV6-6; D gene: NA; J gene: TRBJ2-1; clone size: once; CDR3 protein: CASSRGTSYNEQFF; CDR3 DNA: TGTGCCAGCAGCCGGGGGACTTCTTACAATGAGCAGTTCTTC
V gene: TRBV6-5; D gene: TRBD1; J gene: TRBJ1-5; clone size: NA; CDR3 protein: CASSPGQNNQPQHF; CDR3 DNA: TGTGCCAGCAGCCCGGGACAGAACAATCAGCCCCAGCATTTT
V gene: TRBV15; D gene: NA; J gene: TRBJ1-5; clone size: NA; CDR3 protein: CATSRDGGQPQHF; CDR3 DNA: TGTGCCACCAGCAGAGACGGGGGTCAGCCCCAGCATTTT
V gene: TRBV7-2; D gene: NA; J gene: TRBJ1-2; clone size: NA; CDR3 protein: CASSPGQRPLGGYTF; CDR3 DNA: TGTGCCAGCAGCCCCGGACAGCGTCCCTTAGGGGGCTACACCTTC
V gene: TRBV27; D gene: TRBD2; J gene: TRBJ2-1; clone size: few; CDR3 protein: CASSPGTSGYNEQFF; CDR3 DNA: TGTGCCAGCAGTCCCGGGACTAGCGGTTACAATGAGCAGTTCTTC
V gene: TRBV28; D gene: NA; J gene: TRBJ1-2; clone size: NA; CDR3 protein: CASRPLGGNYGYTF; CDR3 DNA: TGTGCCAGCCGACCTTTGGGGGGGAACTATGGCTACACCTTC
V gene: TRBV5-1; D gene: TRBD2; J gene: TRBJ2-3; clone size: NA; CDR3 protein: CASSRLLAGGPTDTQYF; CDR3 DNA: TGCGCCAGCAGCCGGCTACTAGCGGGGGGACCCACAGATACGCAGTATTTT
V gene: TRBV7-2; D gene: TRBD2; J gene: TRBJ2-7; clone size: NA; CDR3 protein: CASSLSGWREFHEQYF; CDR3 DNA: TGTGCCAGCAGCTTAAGTGGGTGGCGGGAGTTTCACGAGCAGTACTTC
V gene: TRBV5-6; D gene: NA; J gene: TRBJ1-4; clone size: NA; CDR3 protein: CASSSQSFNEKLFF; CDR3 DNA: TGTGCCAGCAGCTCACAGAGTTTTAATGAAAAACTGTTTTTT
V gene: TRBV4-2; D gene: TRBD2; J gene: TRBJ2-1; clone size: NA; CDR3 protein: CASSQEPAGSWSEQFF; CDR3 DNA: TGTGCCAGCAGCCAAGAGCCAGCGGGAAGCTGGAGTGAGCAGTTCTTC
V gene: TRBV4-1; D gene: NA; J gene: TRBJ1-4; clone size: NA; CDR3 protein: CASSLQSREKLFF; CDR3 DNA: TGCGCCAGCAGCCTTCAATCTAGAGAAAAACTGTTTTTT
V gene: TRBV9; D gene: NA; J gene: TRBJ2-5; clone size: NA; CDR3 protein: CASSVAGQGGETQYF; CDR3 DNA: TGTGCCAGCAGCGTAGCTGGGCAGGGTGGAGAGACCCAGTACTTC
V gene: TRBV12-5; D gene: NA; J gene: TRBJ2-2; clone size: NA; CDR3 protein: CASGDFQGYTGELFF; CDR3 DNA: TGTGCTAGTGGTGACTTCCAGGGTTATACCGGGGAGCTGTTTTTT
V gene: TRBV4-2; D gene: TRBD2; J gene: TRBJ2-1; clone size: few; CDR3 protein: CASSQDLGLARNEQFF; CDR3 DNA: TGTGCCAGCAGCCAAGATCTTGGACTAGCGCGCAATGAGCAGTTCTTC
V gene: TRBV16; D gene: NA; J gene: TRBJ1-1; clone size: few; CDR3 protein: CASSPRPRNTEAFF; CDR3 DNA: TGTGCCAGCAGCCCCCGCCCCAGGAACACTGAAGCTTTCTTT
V gene: TRBV28; D gene: NA; J gene: TRBJ1-1; clone size: NA; CDR3 protein: CASSLSQGGIGAFF; CDR3 DNA: TGTGCCAGCAGTTTATCCCAGGGTGGGATTGGAGCTTTCTTT
V gene: TRBV7-8; D gene: TRBD1; J gene: TRBJ2-3; clone size: NA; CDR3 protein: CASSFTGTGGSDTQYF; CDR3 DNA: TGTGCCAGCAGCTTTACCGGGACAGGGGGCTCAGATACGCAGTATTTT
V gene: TRBV11-2; D gene: NA; J gene: TRBJ1-1; clone size: NA; CDR3 protein: CASSLSESYTEAFF; CDR3 DNA: TGTGCCAGCAGCCTCTCTGAGTCATACACTGAAGCTTTCTTT
V gene: TRBV27; D gene: TRBD1; J gene: TRBJ2-3; clone size: NA; CDR3 protein: CASSLLPQGAGTDTQYF; CDR3 DNA: TGTGCCAGCAGTTTATTACCCCAGGGGGCCGGGACAGATACGCAGTATTTT
V gene: TRBV7-9; D gene: NA; J gene: TRBJ1-2; clone size: NA; CDR3 protein: CASSLEQGFGYTF; CDR3 DNA: TGTGCCAGCAGCTTGGAACAGGGATTTGGCTACACCTTC
V gene: TRBV2; D gene: NA; J gene: TRBJ1-6; clone size: NA; CDR3 protein: CASSEALVVAYNSPLHF; CDR3 DNA: TGTGCCAGCAGTGAAGCGCTTGTGGTAGCCTATAATTCACCCCTCCACTTT